These 18 T cell receptor beta chains originate from one sample sequenced in a study of T cell responses to AZD1222 COVID-19 vaccine. Measured with immunoSEQ multiplex PCR; TCRdb has only the in-frame clones, and not every one. The sample gives over 120,000 clones, approximately 92% of which show up once; around 1.7% is in the top ten. Material: peripheral blood, obtained on day 0 of AZD1222 vaccination. These receptors were collected from an adult in good health.

This sequence joins TRBV7-2 and TRBJ1-2; D may be TRBD1 (5 bases). CDR1 is SGHTA and CDR2 is FQGNSA in the germline V gene. V lost 1 base, J lost 7 bases, and 13 bases lay in between. This CDR3 has 14 amino acids. The CDR3 DNA reads TGTGCCAGCAGCTTAGGGGACCGGCGAGGTGGCTACACCTTC. Amino acid sequence: CASSLGDRRGGYTF.

J is TRBJ2-5 and V is TRBV2; TRBD1 or TRBD2 may be the D gene (5 bases each). The CDR3 totals 13 residues. Germline V gene data show CDR1 as SNHLY and CDR2 as FYNNEI. With 8 bases removed from V and 5 bases from J, the gap between germline ends came to 15 bases. The CDR3 spells CASLPGRVETQYF. DNA of the CDR3: TGTGCCAGCTTGCCAGGGAGAGTGGAGACCCAGTACTTC.

This chain links TRBV2 with TRBJ1-5; no firm D call. Germline lookup yields CDR1 SNHLY and CDR2 FYNNEI. CDR3 size: 15 residues. V was trimmed by 4 bases and J by 2 bases, leaving 12 bases between them. The CDR3 protein is CASSGKGIGNQPQHF. CDR3 bases: TGTGCCAGCAGTGGGAAGGGAATAGGCAATCAGCCCCAGCATTTT.

CDR3 residues: CASSPNSGFSSYNEQFF. The CDR3 bases are TGTGCCAGCAGTCCAAATAGCGGTTTCAGCTCCTACAATGAGCAGTTCTTC. The chain recombines TRBV27 with TRBJ2-1; tentative D call: TRBD2 (6 bases). The V gene lost 5 bases and the J gene lost 0 bases, with 17 bases spanning the gap. Looked up from germline, CDR1 is MNHEY and CDR2 is SMNVEV (reference sequence). The CDR3 extends over 17 amino acids.

This chain uses TRBV5-1 with TRBJ2-5; D might be TRBD1 (5 bases). The CDR3 has 16 residues. From germline, CDR1 is SGHRS and CDR2 YFSETQ. V shed 0 bases and J shed 5 bases, with 17 bases lying between them. CDR3 nucleotides: TGCGCCAGCAGCTTGGCCTCAGGGTCTAGGGGCGAGACCCAGTACTTC. This translates into CASSLASGSRGETQYF.

J is TRBJ1-1 and V is TRBV9; TRBD1 is a possible D gene (5 bases). Germline-derived CDR1 and CDR2 are SGDLS and YYNGEE. Trimming removed 4 bases at V and 1 base at J, with 11 bases between. The CDR3 spans 14 residues. The CDR3 DNA is TGTGCCAGCAGCCCCCTCGGGGCGAACACTGAAGCTTTCTTT. Translated: CASSPLGANTEAFF.

The chain employs TRBV7-4 and TRBJ1-4, with TRBD1 matching over 9 bases. The CDR3 covers 17 residues. Germline loops: CDR1 SGHVT, CDR2 SQSDAQ. The J segment lost 7 bases and the V segment lost 4 bases, leaving 13 bases of the junction unmatched. This chain's CDR3 is CASSSRDRVGITEKLFF. CDR3 in DNA: TGTGCCAGCAGCTCCCGGGACAGGGTGGGGATAACTGAAAAACTGTTTTTT.

The V call is TRBV7-9, the J call TRBJ1-1; 10 bases agree with TRBD1. With 5 bases clipped from V and 5 bases from J, the junction kept 8 bases outside the gene matches. Per germline, CDR1 SEHNR and CDR2 FQNEAQ (reference sequence). The CDR3 loop spans 15 amino acids. The CDR3 DNA sequence: TGTGCCAGCAGCGCGACCTGGACAGGGGGAACTGAAGCTTTCTTT. It yields the protein CASSATWTGGTEAFF.

Remarks on this clone: Other nucleotide sequences from this sample produce the same CDR3. The genes are TRBV4-2 and TRBJ2-7; D gene ambiguous. The germline V and J ends were trimmed by 1 base and 0 bases, with 7 bases remaining between them. CDR1 and CDR2 from the germline V gene are LGHNA and YNFKEQ. The CDR3 has 14 amino acids. The CDR3 loop reads CASSQGLHSYEQYF. The CDR3, as DNA: TGTGCCAGCAGCCAAGGACTCCACTCCTACGAGCAGTACTTC.

The V and J genes are TRBV5-4 and TRBJ2-2; unclear D gene. CDR3 length: 13 amino acids. The germline V gene has CDR1 SGHNT and CDR2 YYREEE (reference sequence). Between the trimmed V and J ends, which lost 4 bases and 6 bases, there was a span of 10 bases. Here the CDR3 DNA reads TGTGCCAGCAGCCCCCTTAATTCCGGGGAGCTGTTTTTT. Protein sequence: CASSPLNSGELFF.

This rearrangement joins TRBV28 to TRBJ2-7; no reliable D call. Per germline, CDR1 MDHEN and CDR2 SYDVKM. The CDR3 totals 12 residues. Trimming shortened V by 6 bases and J by 6 bases, and 12 bases separated the two germline ends. The CDR3 sequence is CASSPWSLEQYF. DNA of the CDR3: TGTGCCAGCAGCCCCTGGTCTCTCGAGCAGTACTTC.

The chain joins TRBV7-9 to TRBJ2-6; tentative D call: TRBD2 (5 bases). The germline V gene encodes CDR1 SEHNR and CDR2 FQNEAQ (reference sequence). The CDR3 has 17 amino acids. V shed 4 bases and J shed 0 bases, with 13 bases lying between them. The CDR3 sequence is CASSSGVPLSGANVLTF. CDR3 in DNA: TGTGCCAGCAGCTCCGGGGTCCCGCTCTCTGGGGCCAACGTCCTGACTTTC.

This chain joins TRBV7-6 and TRBJ2-5, with 11 bases fitting TRBD2. Trimming removed 5 bases from V and 5 bases from J; junction bases left unmatched: 13. CDR1 and CDR2 (germline): SGHVS, FNYEAQ. The CDR3 is 17 amino acids. CDR3 DNA: TGTGCCAGCAGCCCCAAACTAGCGGGAGTTTCGGGGGAGACCCAGTACTTC. It specifies CASSPKLAGVSGETQYF. Full variable domain (rest looked up from reference TRBV7-6 and TRBJ2-5): GAGVSQSPRYKVTKRGQDVALRCDPISGHVSLYWYRQALGQGPEFLTYFNYEAQQDKSGLPNDRFSAERPEGSISTLTIQRTEQRDSAMYRCASSPKLAGVSGETQYFGPGTRLLVL.

The chain employs TRBV2 and TRBJ2-7, with D possibly TRBD2 on 6 matching bases. Germline V gives CDR1 SNHLY, CDR2 FYNNEI. CDR3 length equals 14 residues. V lost 6 bases and J lost 4, with 16 bases in between. The CDR3 is CASSNGGSVYEQYF. CDR3 nucleotides: TGTGCCAGCAGCAACGGGGGAAGCGTGTACGAGCAGTACTTC.

CDR3 nucleotide sequence: TGTGCCAGCAGCGTAGGGACAGCTGATCAGCCCCAGCATTTT. Translating it yields CASSVGTADQPQHF. This chain connects TRBV9 to TRBJ1-5; TRBD1 is a possible D gene (6 bases). With 0 bases removed from V and 5 bases from J, the gap between germline ends came to 9 bases. This CDR3 is 14 amino acids long. Per the germline V gene, CDR1 is SGDLS and CDR2 is YYNGEE.

This clone was detected only a few times. The V gene is TRBV5-1, the J gene TRBJ2-1; possibly TRBD1 for D (5 bases). Germline lookup yields CDR1 SGHRS and CDR2 YFSETQ. V lost 1 base to trimming and J lost 5 bases, with 13 bases between them. This CDR3 has 15 residues. The CDR3 DNA reads as TGCGCCAGCAGCTTGTTGGCAGGGCCCAACAATGAGCAGTTCTTC. Its translation: CASSLLAGPNNEQFF.

The chain recombines TRBV7-9 with TRBJ2-3; the D is unclear. Germline lookup yields CDR1 SEHNR and CDR2 FQNEAQ (reference sequence). V was cut by 1 base and J by 2 bases, with 13 bases left in between. This CDR3 contains 16 residues. CDR3 region: CASSLGVGLNTDTQYF. The CDR3 bases are TGTGCCAGCAGCTTAGGTGTTGGGCTAAACACAGATACGCAGTATTTT.

This clone has more than one count but fewer than ten. The chain is built from TRBV4-1 and TRBJ1-1; D possibly corresponds to TRBD1 (6 bases). This CDR3 has 14 residues. Germline V gene lookup returns CDR1 MGHRA and CDR2 YSYEKL. With 0 bases removed from V and 3 bases from J, the gap between germline ends came to 8 bases. Here the CDR3 reads CASSQENRDTEAFF. In nucleotides, the CDR3 is TGCGCCAGCAGCCAAGAGAACAGGGACACTGAAGCTTTCTTT.